The rows below give T cell receptor beta chains drawn from one sample of a study of blood T cell repertoires in COVID-19. Only in-frame clones appear in the TCRdb table, and some are missing; sequencing was by immunoSEQ multiplex PCR. The sample has about 70,000 clones; 75% to 90% are singletons. Specimen: peripheral blood. The receptors stem from a woman at least 80 years old with active or convalescent COVID-19. CDR3s include the opening cysteine and the closing phenylalanine or tryptophan.

V	J	CDR3
TRBV27	TRBJ2-4	CASTPLSRDTGAIQYF
TRBV5-1	TRBJ1-3	CASSSDRGSGNTIYF
TRBV2	TRBJ2-7	CARAGAQNTYEQYF
TRBV4-1	TRBJ2-1	CASSQVMRAPYNEQFF
TRBV4-3	TRBJ2-5	CASSQVTLRRGEETQYF
TRBV5-6	TRBJ2-5	CASSWGTGASQETQYF
TRBV7-3	TRBJ1-1	CASSVTGMGTEAFF
TRBV11-1	TRBJ2-7	CASSPEDEQYF
TRBV5-1	TRBJ2-5	CASSSRLTSSETQYF
TRBV4-1	TRBJ1-4	CASSQVGGKLFF
TRBV4-1	TRBJ2-3	CASSQVQGGNTQYF
TRBV4-3	TRBJ2-7	CASSQDLRGYEQYF
TRBV5-6	TRBJ1-1	CASSLVGLAMNTEAFF
TRBV5-4	TRBJ2-5	CASSLTLAGGEETQYF
TRBV7-2	TRBJ2-3	CASSQNLAGGTDTQYF
TRBV30	TRBJ2-1	CAWSPSAYNEQFF
TRBV5-1	TRBJ2-2	CASSSVQGSAGELFF
TRBV7-6	TRBJ2-7	CASSLDTGQSSYEQYF
TRBV5-1	TRBJ1-4	CASSSSGTEEKLFF
TRBV18	TRBJ1-3	CASSPVKGVRNTIYF
TRBV3-1/TRBV3-2	TRBJ1-2	CASSLRQGGGYGYTF
TRBV7-2	TRBJ2-2	CASSLVTEAGELFF